This TCR beta chain came from a study of identical twins (dated by TCRdb to between 2015 and 2016). A note on the overall study: TCR alpha and beta repertoires from monozygotic twins, unrelated adults of various ages and cord blood were deep-sequenced to test whether fetal clonotypes persist. To rule out contamination, the twin experiments were replicated at different times with different library preparation protocols.

Only healthy Caucasian donors were included. Miltenyi CD45RO+ enrichment and human naive T-cell isolation kits were used to isolate memory (CD45RO+) and naive T cells from PBMC. The library was produced with 5' RACE. The sample was run on an Illumina HiSeq 2000. Template switching introduced a universal primer binding site; the final cDNA contained a unique molecular identifier, enabling accurate counting of TCR cDNA molecules. Specific primers in the conserved constant-segment region were used to synthesize first-strand cDNA for TCR alpha and beta chains. Each cDNA library was double barcoded, with a SMART-Mk sample barcode plus Illumina barcodes, to control for contamination. TruSeq adapter sequences and Illumina sample barcodes were added in two successive PCR steps. The TCR alpha and beta cDNA libraries were sequenced on the Illumina HiSeq platform using custom primers. Per the original workflow: Raw reads were processed with MiGEC to extract unique molecular identifiers, and MiXCR was used to determine CDR3 positions. Recombination models were inferred per individual with the repgenHMM and IGoR tools using an EM algorithm. Shared clonotype analysis was performed with the tcR package in R, normalizing sharing by the product of cloneset sizes. To study raw recombination without the effects of thymic and clonal selection, out-of-frame nonproductive sequences were analyzed. The public reads were reanalyzed by TCRdb: fastp trimming at Q25, MiXCR alignment, in-frame beta chains only. Rows matching on CDR3 protein sequence are summarized as one entry with the most common DNA and genes. The V and J calls and clone size come from TCRdb's table, not from the authors' own analysis. This sample holds hundreds of thousands of distinct CDR3 sequences; roughly a tenth were observed only once. Clones ranked in the top ten supply approximately 5.1% of the sample.

Results and caveats for the whole study, not just this receptor: In beta out-of-frame sequences, excess twin sharing was weaker, because having fewer shared sequences lowered the signal-to-noise ratio. Abundant cord blood beta clonotypes carried fewer insertions; young adult naive repertoires showed a weaker similar trend, while memory repertoires showed none. Because the same donors could not be followed over many years, the conclusions relied on cross-sectional statistical analysis. Compared with coincidental sharing between unrelated individuals, an excess of low generation-probability sequences was observed among out-of-frame TCR alpha sequences shared between twins. Out-of-frame TCR alpha sharing in monozygotic twins was systematically underestimated by recombination models, whereas sharing between unrelated individuals was in agreement with the recombination models. Invariant T cells such as MAIT and iNKT could partly confound zero-insertion analyses, though diverse VJ usage argued against this for most clonotypes.

A note on this clonotype: Its antigen target is currently unknown. No base quality information exists; no much larger clone differs at one position.

CDR1 SGDLS and CDR2 YYNGEE were looked up in the germline V gene. The CDR3 spans 15 residues, from the cysteine through the phenylalanine. Only CDR3 DNA remains: 45 bases, in frame from the first base. Trimming costs V 4 bases and J 6 bases, and their ends lie 20 bases apart. The material sequenced was memory (CD45RO+) T cells sorted from blood. Taken with the paper, the label for cell subset or site translates to: CD45RO+ enriched T cells. This chain is built from TRBV9 and TRBJ2-7; the best D guess is TRBD2, with 6 bases matching. This TCR derives from a woman under 30 in good health. The sequenced DNA is TGTGCCAGCAGCCCGGATTGGGGAGCGGGCGGCGAGCAGTACTTC. Its coded protein is CASSPDWGAGGEQYF.